The clone carrying this T cell receptor (beta chain) appeared a single time. The antigen is undetermined. The library came from three nested PCR rounds adapted from ARM-PCR protocols. TCRdb analysed the multiplex PCR reads with MiXCR anew, one entry per CDR3 protein. The data contain about 79,000 distinct CDR3 sequences, 55% to 75% of them singletons. This entry comes from a study of tumor and adjacent non-tumor tissue in lung cancer. General observations from the study: Significantly higher TCR diversity was found in tumor than normal lung. Tumor repertoires had a smaller top 100 clone share than normal lung. Tumor TCR diversity, when higher, was linked to shorter survival.

This CDR3 comprises 19 residues. J was trimmed by 3 bases and V by 4 bases; bases with no gene match: 13. Germline V gives CDR1 SGHRS, CDR2 YFSETQ. No cell sorting was done before RNA was extracted from the tissue. Between August and November 2014, newly diagnosed, chemotherapy-naive lung cancer patients underwent thoracic surgery in China. The rearrangement uses TRBV5-1 and TRBJ2-3, with TRBD2 matching over 14 bases. The TCR sequence derives from a woman in her thirties or forties with non-small cell lung cancer. Input material: lung tumor tissue. The CDR3 DNA reads as TGCGCCAGCAGCGTGGGGACTAGCGGGAGAACTGGATGGACAGATACGCAGTATTTT. This gives the protein CASSVGTSGRTGWTDTQYF.